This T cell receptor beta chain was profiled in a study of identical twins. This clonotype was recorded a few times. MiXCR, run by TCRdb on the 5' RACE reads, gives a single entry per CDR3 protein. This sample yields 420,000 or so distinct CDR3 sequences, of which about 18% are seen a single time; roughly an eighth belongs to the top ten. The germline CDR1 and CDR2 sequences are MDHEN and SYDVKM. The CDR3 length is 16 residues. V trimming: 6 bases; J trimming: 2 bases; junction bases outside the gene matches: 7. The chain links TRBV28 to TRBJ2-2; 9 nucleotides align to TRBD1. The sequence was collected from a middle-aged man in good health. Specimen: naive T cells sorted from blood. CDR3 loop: CASRDPGQGNTGELFF. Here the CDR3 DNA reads TGTGCCAGCAGAGATCCGGGACAGGGAAACACCGGGGAGCTGTTTTTT.